This paragraph covers one TCR beta chain sequence. This CDR3 has 15 residues. V gave up 6 bases and J gave up 7 bases, with 18 bases separating them. Germline CDR1 and CDR2: SNHLY and FYNNEI. The sample comes from a study of identical twins. cDNA molecules carried unique molecular identifiers, and template switching added a universal primer site. TCRdb reanalysed the 5' RACE reads using MiXCR and keeps one entry per CDR3 protein. The table shows some 1,600,000 distinct CDR3 sequences, with under 35% occurring only once. Sequenced material: cord blood. This TCR was recovered from a newborn girl in good health. The gene calls are TRBV2 and TRBJ2-2; D uncertain. The CDR3 loop is CASRVPVGSIGELFF. CDR3 in DNA: TGTGCCAGCAGGGTCCCCGTCGGGTCTATCGGGGAGCTGTTTTTT.